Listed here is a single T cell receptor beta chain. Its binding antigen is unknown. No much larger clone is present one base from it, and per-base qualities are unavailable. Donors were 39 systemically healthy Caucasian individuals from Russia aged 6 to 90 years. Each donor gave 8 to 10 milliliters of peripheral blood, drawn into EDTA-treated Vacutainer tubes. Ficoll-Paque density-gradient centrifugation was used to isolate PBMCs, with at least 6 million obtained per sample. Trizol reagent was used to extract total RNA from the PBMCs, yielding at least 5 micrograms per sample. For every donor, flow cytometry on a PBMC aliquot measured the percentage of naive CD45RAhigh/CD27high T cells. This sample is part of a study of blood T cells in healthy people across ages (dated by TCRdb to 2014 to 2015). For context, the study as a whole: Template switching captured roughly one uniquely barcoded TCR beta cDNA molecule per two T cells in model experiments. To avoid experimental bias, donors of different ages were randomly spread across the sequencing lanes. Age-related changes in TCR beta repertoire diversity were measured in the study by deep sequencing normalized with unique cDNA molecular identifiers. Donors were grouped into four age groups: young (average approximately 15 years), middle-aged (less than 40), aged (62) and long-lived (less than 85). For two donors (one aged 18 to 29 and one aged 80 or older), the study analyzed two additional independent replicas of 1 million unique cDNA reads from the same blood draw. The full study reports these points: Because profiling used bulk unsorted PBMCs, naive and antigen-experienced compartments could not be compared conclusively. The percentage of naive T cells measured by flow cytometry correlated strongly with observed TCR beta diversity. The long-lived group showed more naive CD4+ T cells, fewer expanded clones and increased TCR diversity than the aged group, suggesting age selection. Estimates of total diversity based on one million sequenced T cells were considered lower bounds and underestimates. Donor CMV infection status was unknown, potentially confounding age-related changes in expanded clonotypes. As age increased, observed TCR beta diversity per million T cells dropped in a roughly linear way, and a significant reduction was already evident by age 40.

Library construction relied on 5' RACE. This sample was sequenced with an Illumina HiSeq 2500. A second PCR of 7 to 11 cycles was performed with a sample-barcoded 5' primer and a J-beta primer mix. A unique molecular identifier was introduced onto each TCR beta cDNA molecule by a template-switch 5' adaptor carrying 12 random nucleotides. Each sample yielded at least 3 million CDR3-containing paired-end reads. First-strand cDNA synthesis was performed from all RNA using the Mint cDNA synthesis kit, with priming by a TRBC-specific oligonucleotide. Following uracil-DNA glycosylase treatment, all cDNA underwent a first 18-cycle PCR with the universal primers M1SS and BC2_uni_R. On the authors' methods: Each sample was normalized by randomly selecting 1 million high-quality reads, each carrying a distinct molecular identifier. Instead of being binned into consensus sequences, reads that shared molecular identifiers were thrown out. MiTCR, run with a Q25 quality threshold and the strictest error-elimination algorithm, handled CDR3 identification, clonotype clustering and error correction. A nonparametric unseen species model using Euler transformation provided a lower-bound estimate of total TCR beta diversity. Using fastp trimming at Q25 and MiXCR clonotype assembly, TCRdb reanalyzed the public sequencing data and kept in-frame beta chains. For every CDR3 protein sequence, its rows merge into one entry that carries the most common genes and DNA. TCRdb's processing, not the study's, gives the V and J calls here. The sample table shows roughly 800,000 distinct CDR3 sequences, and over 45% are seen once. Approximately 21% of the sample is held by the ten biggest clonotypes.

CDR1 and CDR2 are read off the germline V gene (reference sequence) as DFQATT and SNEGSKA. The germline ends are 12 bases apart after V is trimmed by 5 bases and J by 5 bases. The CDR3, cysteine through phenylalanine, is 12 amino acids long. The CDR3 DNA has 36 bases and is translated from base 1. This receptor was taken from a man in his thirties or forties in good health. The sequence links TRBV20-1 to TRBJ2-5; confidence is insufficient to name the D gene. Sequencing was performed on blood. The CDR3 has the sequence CSAPPGLETQYF. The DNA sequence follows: TGCAGTGCTCCTCCGGGTTTGGAGACCCAGTACTTC.